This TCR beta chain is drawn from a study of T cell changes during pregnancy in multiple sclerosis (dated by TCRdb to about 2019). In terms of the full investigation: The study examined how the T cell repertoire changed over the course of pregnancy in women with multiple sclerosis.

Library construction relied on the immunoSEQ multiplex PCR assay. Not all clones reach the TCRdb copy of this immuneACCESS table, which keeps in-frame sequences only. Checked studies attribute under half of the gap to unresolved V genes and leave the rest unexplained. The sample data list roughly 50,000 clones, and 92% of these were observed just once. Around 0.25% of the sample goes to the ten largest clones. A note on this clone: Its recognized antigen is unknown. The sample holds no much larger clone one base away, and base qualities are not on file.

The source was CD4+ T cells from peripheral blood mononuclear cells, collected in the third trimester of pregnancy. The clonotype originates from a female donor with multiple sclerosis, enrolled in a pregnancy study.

CDR3 reads: CASSLSAGFDTEAFF. The nucleotides read TGTGCCAGCAGTTTATCGGCAGGGTTTGACACTGAAGCTTTCTTT. This chain joins TRBV27 to TRBJ1-1, with a weak D call of TRBD1 (5 bases match). From the germline V gene (reference sequence), CDR1 is MNHEY and CDR2 is SMNVEV. Between the V and J ends, shortened by 0 bases and 3 bases respectively, the junction contains 11 bases. Reading from cysteine to phenylalanine, the CDR3 counts 15 amino acids. The CDR3 DNA has 45 bases and is translated from base 1.